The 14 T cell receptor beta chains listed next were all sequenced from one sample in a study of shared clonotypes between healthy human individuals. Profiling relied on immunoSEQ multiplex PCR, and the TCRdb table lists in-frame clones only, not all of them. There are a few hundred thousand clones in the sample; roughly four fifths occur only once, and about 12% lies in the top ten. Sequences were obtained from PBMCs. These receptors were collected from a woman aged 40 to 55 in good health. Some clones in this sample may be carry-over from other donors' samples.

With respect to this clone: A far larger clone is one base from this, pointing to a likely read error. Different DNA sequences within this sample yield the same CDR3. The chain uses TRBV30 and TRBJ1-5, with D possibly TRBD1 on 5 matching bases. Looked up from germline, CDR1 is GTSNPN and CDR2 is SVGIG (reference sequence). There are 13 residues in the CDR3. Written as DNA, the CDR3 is TGTGCCTGGAATATGGGGGGTAATCAGCCTCAGCATTTT. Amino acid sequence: CAWNMGGNQPQHF.

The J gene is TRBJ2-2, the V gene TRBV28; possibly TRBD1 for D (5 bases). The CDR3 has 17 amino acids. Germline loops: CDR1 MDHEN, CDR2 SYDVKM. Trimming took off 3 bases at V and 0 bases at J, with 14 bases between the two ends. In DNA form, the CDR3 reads TGTGCCAGCAGTTTTAGTAGGGGTCGACCGAACACCGGGGAGCTGTTTTTT. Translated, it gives CASSFSRGRPNTGELFF.

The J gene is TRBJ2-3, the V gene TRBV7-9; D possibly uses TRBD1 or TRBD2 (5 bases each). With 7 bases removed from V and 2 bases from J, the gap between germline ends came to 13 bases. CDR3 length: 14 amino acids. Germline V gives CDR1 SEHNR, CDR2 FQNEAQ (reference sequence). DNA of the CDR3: TGTGCCAGCATCCGGGACGGAGTCACAGATACGCAGTATTTT. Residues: CASIRDGVTDTQYF. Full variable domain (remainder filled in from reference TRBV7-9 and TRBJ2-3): DTGVSQNPRHKITKRGQNVTFRCDPISEHNRLYWYRQTLGQGPEFLTYFQNEAQLEKSRLLSDRFSAERPKGSFSTLEIQRTEQGDSAMYLCASIRDGVTDTQYFGPGTRLTVL.

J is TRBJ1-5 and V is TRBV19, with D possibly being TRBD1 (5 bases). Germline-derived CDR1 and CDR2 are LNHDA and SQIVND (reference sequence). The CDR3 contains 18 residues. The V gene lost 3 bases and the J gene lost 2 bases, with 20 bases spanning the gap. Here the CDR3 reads CASSMIIGGAGGNQPQHF. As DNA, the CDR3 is TGTGCCAGTAGTATGATAATCGGAGGGGCCGGCGGCAATCAGCCCCAGCATTTT.

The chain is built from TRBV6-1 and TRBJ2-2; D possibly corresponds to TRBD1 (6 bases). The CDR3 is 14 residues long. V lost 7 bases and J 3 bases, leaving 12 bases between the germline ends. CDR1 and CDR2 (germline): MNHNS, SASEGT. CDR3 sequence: CASTAQGDTGELFF. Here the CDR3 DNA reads TGTGCCAGCACAGCACAGGGAGACACCGGGGAGCTGTTTTTT.

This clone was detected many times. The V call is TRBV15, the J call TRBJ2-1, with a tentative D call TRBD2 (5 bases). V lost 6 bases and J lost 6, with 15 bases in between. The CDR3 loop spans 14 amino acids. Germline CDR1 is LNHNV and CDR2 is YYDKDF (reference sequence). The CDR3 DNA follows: TGTGCCACCAGTGCTGGGAGAGTGCCCAATGAGCAGTTCTTC. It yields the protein CATSAGRVPNEQFF.

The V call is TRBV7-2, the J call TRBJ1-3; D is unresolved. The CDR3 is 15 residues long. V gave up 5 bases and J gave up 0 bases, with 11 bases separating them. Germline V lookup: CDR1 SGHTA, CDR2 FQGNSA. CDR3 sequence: CASSDDGISGNTIYF. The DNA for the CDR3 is TGTGCCAGCAGCGACGACGGAATCTCTGGAAACACCATATATTTT.

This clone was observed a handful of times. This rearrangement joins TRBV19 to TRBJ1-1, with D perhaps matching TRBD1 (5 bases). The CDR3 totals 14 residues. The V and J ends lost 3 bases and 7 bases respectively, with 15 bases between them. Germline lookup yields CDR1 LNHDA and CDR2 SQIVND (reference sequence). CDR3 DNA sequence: TGTGCCAGTAGTATCAGGGCAGCGGTGGGTGAAGCTTTCTTT. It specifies CASSIRAAVGEAFF.

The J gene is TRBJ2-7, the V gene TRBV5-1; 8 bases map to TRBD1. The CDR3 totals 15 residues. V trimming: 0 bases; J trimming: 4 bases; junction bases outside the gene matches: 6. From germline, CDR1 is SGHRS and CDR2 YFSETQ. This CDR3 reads CASSLGTGNSYEQYF. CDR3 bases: TGCGCCAGCAGCTTGGGGACAGGGAACTCTTACGAGCAGTACTTC.

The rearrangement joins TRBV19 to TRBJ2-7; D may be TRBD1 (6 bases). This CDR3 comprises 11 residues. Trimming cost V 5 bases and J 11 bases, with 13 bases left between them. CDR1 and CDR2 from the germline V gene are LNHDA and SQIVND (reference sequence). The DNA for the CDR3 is TGTGCCAGTAGTCAGGGGCCCGGGGAGTACTTC. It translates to CASSQGPGEYF.

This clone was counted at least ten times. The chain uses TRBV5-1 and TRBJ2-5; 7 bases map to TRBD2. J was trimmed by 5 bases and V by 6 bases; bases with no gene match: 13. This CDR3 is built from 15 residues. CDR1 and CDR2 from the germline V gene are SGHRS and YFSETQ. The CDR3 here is CASTNWGGSGETQYF. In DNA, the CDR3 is TGCGCCAGCACCAATTGGGGCGGGAGTGGGGAGACCCAGTACTTC.

The CDR3 protein is CASSQLILNEQFF. The CDR3 coding sequence is TGTGCCAGCAGCCAACTGATTCTCAATGAGCAGTTCTTC. The chain combines TRBV14 with TRBJ2-1, with D hard to call. Germline values: CDR1 SGHDN, CDR2 FVKESK. Trimming shortened V by 2 bases and J by 6 bases, and 8 bases separated the two germline ends. This CDR3 comprises 13 residues.

CDR3 in DNA: TGTGCCAGCAGTCGGGGACAGCTGGGCCCCTACGAGCAGTACTTC. It yields the protein CASSRGQLGPYEQYF. The chain joins TRBV28 to TRBJ2-5; TRBD1 aligns across 7 bases. Matching the DNA end better, TRBJ2-7 makes the J call doubtful. Germline assignment: CDR1 MDHEN and CDR2 SYDVKM. The CDR3 has 15 residues.

Here the CDR3 DNA reads TGCGCCAGCCAGACCGGGAGAATCACAGATACGCAGTATTTT. It specifies CASQTGRITDTQYF. The chain is built from TRBV5-1 and TRBJ2-3; tentative D call: TRBD2 (6 bases). V lost 7 bases and J lost 2, with 14 bases in between. Germline V lookup: CDR1 SGHRS, CDR2 YFSETQ. The CDR3 has 14 residues.